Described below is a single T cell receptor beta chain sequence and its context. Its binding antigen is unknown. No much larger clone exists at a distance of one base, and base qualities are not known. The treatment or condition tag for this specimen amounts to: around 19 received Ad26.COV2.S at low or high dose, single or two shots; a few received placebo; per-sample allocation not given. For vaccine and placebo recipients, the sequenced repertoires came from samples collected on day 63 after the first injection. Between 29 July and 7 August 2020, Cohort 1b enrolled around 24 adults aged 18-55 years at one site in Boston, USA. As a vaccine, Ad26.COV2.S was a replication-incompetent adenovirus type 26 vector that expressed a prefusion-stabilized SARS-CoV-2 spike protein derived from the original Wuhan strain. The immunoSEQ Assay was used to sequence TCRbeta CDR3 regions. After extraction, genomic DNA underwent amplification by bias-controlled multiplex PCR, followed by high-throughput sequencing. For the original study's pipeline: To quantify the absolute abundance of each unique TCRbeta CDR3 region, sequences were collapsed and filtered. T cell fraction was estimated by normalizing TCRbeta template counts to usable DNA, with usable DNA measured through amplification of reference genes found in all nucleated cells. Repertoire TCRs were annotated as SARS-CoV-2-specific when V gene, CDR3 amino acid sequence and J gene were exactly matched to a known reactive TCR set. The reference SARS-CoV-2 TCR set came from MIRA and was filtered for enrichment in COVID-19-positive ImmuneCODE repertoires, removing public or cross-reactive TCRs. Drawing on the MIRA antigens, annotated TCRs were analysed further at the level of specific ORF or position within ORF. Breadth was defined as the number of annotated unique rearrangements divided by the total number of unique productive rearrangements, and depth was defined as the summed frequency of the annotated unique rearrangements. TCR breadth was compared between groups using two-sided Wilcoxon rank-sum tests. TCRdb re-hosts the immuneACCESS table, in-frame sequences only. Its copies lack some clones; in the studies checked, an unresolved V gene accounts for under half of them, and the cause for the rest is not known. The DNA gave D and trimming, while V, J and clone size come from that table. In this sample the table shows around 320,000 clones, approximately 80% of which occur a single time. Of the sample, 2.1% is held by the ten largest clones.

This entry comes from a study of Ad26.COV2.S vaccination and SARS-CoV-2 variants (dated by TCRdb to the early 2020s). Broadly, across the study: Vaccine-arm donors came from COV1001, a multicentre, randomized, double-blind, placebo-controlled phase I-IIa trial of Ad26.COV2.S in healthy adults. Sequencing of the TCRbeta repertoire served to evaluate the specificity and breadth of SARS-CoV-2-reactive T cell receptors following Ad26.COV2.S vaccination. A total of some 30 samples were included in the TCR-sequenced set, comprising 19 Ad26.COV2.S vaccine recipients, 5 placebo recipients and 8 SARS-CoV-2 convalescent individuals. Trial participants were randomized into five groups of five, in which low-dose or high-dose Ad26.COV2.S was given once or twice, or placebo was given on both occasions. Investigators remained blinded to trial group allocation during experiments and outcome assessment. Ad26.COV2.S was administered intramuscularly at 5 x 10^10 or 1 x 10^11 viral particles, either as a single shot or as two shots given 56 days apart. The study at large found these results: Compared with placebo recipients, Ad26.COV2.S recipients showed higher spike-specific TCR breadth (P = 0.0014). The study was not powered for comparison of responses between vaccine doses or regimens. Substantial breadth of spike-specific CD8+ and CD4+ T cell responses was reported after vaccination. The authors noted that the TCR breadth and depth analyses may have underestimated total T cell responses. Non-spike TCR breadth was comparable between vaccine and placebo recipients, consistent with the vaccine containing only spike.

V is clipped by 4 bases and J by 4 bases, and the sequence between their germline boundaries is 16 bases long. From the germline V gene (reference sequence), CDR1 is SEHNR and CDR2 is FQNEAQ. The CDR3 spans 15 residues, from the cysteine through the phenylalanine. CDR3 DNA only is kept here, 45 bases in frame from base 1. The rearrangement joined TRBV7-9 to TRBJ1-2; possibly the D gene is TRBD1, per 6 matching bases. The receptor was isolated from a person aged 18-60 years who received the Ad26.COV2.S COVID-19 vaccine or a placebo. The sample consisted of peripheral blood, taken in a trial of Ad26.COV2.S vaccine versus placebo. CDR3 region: CASSSSTGLFYGYTF. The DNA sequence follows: TGTGCCAGCAGCTCTTCGACAGGACTATTCTATGGCTACACCTTC.